What follows describes a single T cell receptor (beta chain). Data came from immunoSEQ multiplex PCR; TCRdb stores just in-frame clones and leaves some out. The sample holds a few hundred thousand clones; about nine tenths are singletons and the top ten take approximately 1.7%. The sample originates from a study of blood T cell repertoires in COVID-19. The CDR3 spans 14 residues. Germline trimming cut 6 bases from V and 11 bases from J; bases unmatched to any gene: 12. CDR1 MNHEY and CDR2 SVGAGI come from the germline V gene. J is TRBJ1-1 and V is TRBV6-5; TRBD1 matches at 10 bases. The material sequenced was PBMCs or T cells enriched from blood (not recorded which). The TCR originated in a man aged 35 to 55 who had recovered from COVID-19. In DNA, the CDR3 is TGTGCCAGCAGCCTATCCCGGGACAGGGGTAGGGCTTTCTTT. This codes for CASSLSRDRGRAFF.